This T cell receptor beta chain was sequenced for a study of blood T cell repertoires in COVID-19 (dated by TCRdb to about 2020). Describing the broader study: The collaborator samples originated in the United States, Italy and Spain and spanned the acute and convalescent phases of COVID-19. The prospective study material was composed of cDNA or gDNA derived from T cells, B-cell-depleted T cells, or PBMCs. Deeply sampled blood TCRbeta repertoires from subjects exposed to, actively infected with, or recovered from COVID-19 were included in the dataset. The repertoires were released in a freely available public database meant as a resource for research on the immune response to SARS-CoV-2. The samples were drawn from two sources: the first 160 participants of the ongoing ImmuneRACE study, and 1,200 or so subjects contributed by 6 global collaborators. Nearly every sample came with metadata listing a de-identified subject ID, COVID-19 status, age in years and sex. Where available, HLA class I and class II types were obtained from metadata supplied by the sample provider rather than from assay-based typing.

Worth noting for this clone: Its antigen remains unidentified. It has no much larger one-base neighbor in the sample; base qualities were not kept.

Reading from cysteine to phenylalanine, the CDR3 counts 18 amino acids. The entry retains the CDR3 DNA only, 54 bases that are in frame from base 1. The germline V gene supplies CDR1 MNHEY and CDR2 SVGEGT. V trim: 3 bases; J trim: 5 bases; unmatched bases: 16. TCRbeta CDR3 regions were amplified from genomic DNA by means of the immunoSEQ Assay, a bias-controlled multiplex PCR. For the original study's pipeline: The number of nucleated cells in each sample was estimated by amplification of reference gene primers within the assay. To quantify the absolute abundance of each unique TCRbeta CDR3 rearrangement, sequence reads were collapsed and filtered. For each sample, productive Simpson clonality was calculated as the square root of Simpson's diversity index across productive rearrangements. TCRdb mirrors the immuneACCESS table, restricted to in-frame sequences. Some clones are absent from its copies; in checked studies, under half trace to an unresolved V gene, and the reason for the others is unknown. The DNA was the basis for D and trimming; V, J and clone size are from that table. The sample contains 50,000 or so clones, about 89% of them found a single time. The top ten hold about 27% of the sample.

The paper as a whole reports these results and caveats: The quantity of clinical and demographic metadata differed by source and by participant and was supplied without curation.

Whole blood was collected in K2EDTA tubes by collaborating institutions according to the institutions' own protocols. For TCRbeta analysis, collaborators shipped samples in one of three forms: frozen whole blood, isolated PBMCs, or DNA extracted from either of those sample types. This chain is built from TRBV6-2 or TRBV6-3 and TRBJ2-3; TRBD2 agrees with 8 junctional bases. The sequence was obtained from a human donor in a cohort sampled during active COVID-19. Sequenced sample: peripheral blood. The CDR3 protein sequence reads: CASSYSHVAGWAGDTQYF. The DNA sequence is TGTGCCAGCAGTTATTCCCATGTAGCGGGGTGGGCTGGAGATACGCAGTATTTT.